These T cell receptor beta chains were read from a single sample in a study of T cells in Graves' hyperthyroidism and ophthalmopathy. Each CDR3 protein gets one entry after TCRdb re-called the multiplex PCR reads with MiXCR. There are about 350,000 distinct CDR3 sequences in the sample; around 13% occur only once, and around 24% lies in the top ten. Sequences were obtained from blood. These TCRs come from a woman aged 25-40 years with Graves' hyperthyroidism. Both conserved end residues are part of each CDR3. A D gene is named only where the DNA matches it firmly. Size values are once, few and many counts, or a class for expanded clones, and some rows have none.

V	length	J	size	D	DNA	CDR3
TRBV28	14	TRBJ2-7	many	NA	TGTGCCAGCAGTCCCACCGGGCCGTCCTACGAGCAGTACTTC	CASSPTGPSYEQYF
TRBV27	16	TRBJ2-4	many	NA	TGTGCCAGCAGTTCAGCCCCCCTCGGTGTCAAAAACATTCAGTACTTC	CASSSAPLGVKNIQYF
TRBV6-2/TRBV6-3	16	TRBJ2-2	many	TRBD2	TGTGCCAGCAGTTACACGGCTAGCGGGCCCACCGGGGAGCTGTTTTTT	CASSYTASGPTGELFF
TRBV3-1	15	TRBJ2-1	few	NA	TGTGCCAGCAGCCAAGACCGCCTTTTGTGGAATGAGCAGTTCTTC	CASSQDRLLWNEQFF
TRBV19	14	TRBJ1-5	few	TRBD1	TGTGCCACCTTAGGACAGGGCCCGTATCAGCCCCAGCATTTT	CATLGQGPYQPQHF
TRBV28	14	TRBJ1-2	few	NA	TGTGCCAGCAGTTTACATGTAGGGAACTATGGCTACACCTTC	CASSLHVGNYGYTF
TRBV12-5	13	TRBJ2-1	NA	NA	TGTGCTAGTGGTTTGTCGGGGCCCAATGAGCAGTTCTTC	CASGLSGPNEQFF
TRBV6-1	14	TRBJ2-3	NA	NA	TGTGCCAGCATTCTCAGGGTGGGGACAGATACGCAGTATTTT	CASILRVGTDTQYF
TRBV29-1	13	TRBJ2-7	many	NA	TGCAGCGTTGAGACAGTCTCTTGGCACGAGCAGTACTTC	CSVETVSWHEQYF
TRBV6-2/TRBV6-3	15	TRBJ2-1	few	TRBD2	TGTGCCAGTTCAGTAGCGGGACAATCCTACAATGAGCAGTTCTTC	CASSVAGQSYNEQFF
TRBV12-3/TRBV12-4	15	TRBJ2-3	many	NA	TGTGCCAGCAGGGACGCCAGCGGAGACACAGATACGCAGTATTTT	CASRDASGDTDTQYF
TRBV28	16	TRBJ1-5	NA	NA	TGTGCCAGCAGTTTAATCTCGGTGATAGGCAATCAGCCCCAGCATTTT	CASSLISVIGNQPQHF
TRBV28	14	TRBJ2-6	NA	NA	TGTGCCAGCAGCCAAGGTCTAAGGGCCAACGTCCTGACTTTC	CASSQGLRANVLTF
TRBV5-1	18	TRBJ2-2	NA	TRBD1	TGCGCCAGCAGCACGCCGGGGACAGGGGGCGCTTACACCGGGGAGCTGTTTTTT	CASSTPGTGGAYTGELFF
TRBV29-1	13	TRBJ2-7	once	TRBD1	TGCAGCGCCAAGCCCGGACAGGGAGGCGAGCAGTACTTC	CSAKPGQGGEQYF
TRBV20-1	18	TRBJ2-1	few	TRBD2	TGCAGTGCTAGACCTAGCGGGAGGGCGCAAGGGATTCTCAATGAGCAGTTCTTC	CSARPSGRAQGILNEQFF
TRBV29-1	18	TRBJ1-3	many	NA	TGCAGCGTTGAATTTGCTTGCGTCGGCTTCATCTACGGAAACACCATATATTTT	CSVEFACVGFIYGNTIYF
TRBV12-3/TRBV12-4	18	TRBJ1-6	few	TRBD1	TGTGCCAGCAGTTTAGGATTCGGGACAGGGACTGCTAATTCACCCCTCCACTTT	CASSLGFGTGTANSPLHF
TRBV24-1	14	TRBJ1-5	NA	TRBD1	TGTGCCACCGGCAGGACAGGGAGCAATCAGCCCCAGCATTTT	CATGRTGSNQPQHF
TRBV24-1	15	TRBJ1-1	NA	TRBD1	TGTGCCACCAGTGACACAGGGGCGGGGGTCACTGAAGCTTTCTTT	CATSDTGAGVTEAFF
TRBV11-2	14	TRBJ2-7	few	TRBD2	TGTGCCAGCAGCTTAGGTAGCGGGAAGGGCGAGCAGTACTTC	CASSLGSGKGEQYF
TRBV29-1	13	TRBJ1-1	many	TRBD1	TGCAGCGTGAGGGGACAGTCGAACACTGAAGCTTTCTTT	CSVRGQSNTEAFF
TRBV7-2	14	TRBJ2-5	many	NA	TGTGCCAGCAGCTTAGGGCGGAACCAAGAGACCCAGTACTTC	CASSLGRNQETQYF
TRBV5-8	16	TRBJ1-3	few	TRBD1	TGTGCCAGCAGCTTCCAGGGGGCAATCTCTGGAAACACCATATATTTT	CASSFQGAISGNTIYF
TRBV13	15	TRBJ1-5	NA	TRBD1	TGTGCCAGCAGCACAAAGGACAGGGTGGGTCAGCCCCAGCATTTT	CASSTKDRVGQPQHF
TRBV20-1	15	TRBJ2-5	few	NA	TGCAGTGCCGCCAGGAGGGGGGGGGGCGCAGAGACCCAGTACTTC	CSAARRGGGAETQYF
TRBV29-1	12	TRBJ1-4	NA	NA	TGCAGCGTTCAAACAGTGAATGAAAAACTGTTTTTT	CSVQTVNEKLFF
TRBV28	14	TRBJ1-2	many	TRBD1	TGTGCCAGCAATCTAAAGAGGGACAGGGGTGGCTACACCTTC	CASNLKRDRGGYTF
TRBV28	15	TRBJ1-3	NA	NA	TGTGCCACCCGAGAAAACGGCTTCTCTGGAAACACCATATATTTT	CATRENGFSGNTIYF
TRBV7-2	16	TRBJ2-5	many	NA	TGTGCCAGCAGCTTATTAGGATCGCTACGGGGGGAGACCCAGTACTTC	CASSLLGSLRGETQYF
TRBV4-1	16	TRBJ2-5	few	NA	TGCGCCAGCAGCCAGACGTTCGCGGAACCGCGAGAGACCCAGTACTTC	CASSQTFAEPRETQYF
TRBV20-1	15	TRBJ2-4	many	TRBD1	TGCAGTGCTAGAGATTCCGGGACAGGGATGAACATTCAGTACTTC	CSARDSGTGMNIQYF
TRBV7-8	19	TRBJ2-1	NA	TRBD2	TGTGCCAGCAGCCCCAGGGAACGCAGAGCGGGAGAGCTTTACAATGAGCAGTTCTTC	CASSPRERRAGELYNEQFF
TRBV7-2	12	TRBJ2-3	many	NA	TGTGCCAGCAGCTGGACTAAGGCTACGCAGTATTTT	CASSWTKATQYF
TRBV20-1	11	TRBJ2-3	few	NA	TGCAGTGCTAGACTCGGGGATACGCAGTATTTT	CSARLGDTQYF
TRBV19	15	TRBJ2-1	NA	NA	TGTGCCAGTAGTATAGAAGGGGTAACGTACAATGAGCAGTTCTTC	CASSIEGVTYNEQFF
TRBV27	18	TRBJ2-6	many	NA	TGTGCCAGCAGTTTGTGGGCAGTCAGAGACTCTGGGGCCAACGTCCTGACTTTC	CASSLWAVRDSGANVLTF
TRBV20-1	12	TRBJ2-7	many	NA	TGCAGTGCCCGACCTAGCTCCTACGAGCAGTACTTC	CSARPSSYEQYF
TRBV29-1	13	TRBJ2-5	many	NA	TGCAGCGGCGCATACCGGGCCCAAGAGACCCAGTACTTC	CSGAYRAQETQYF
TRBV18	15	TRBJ2-4	few	NA	TGTGCCAGCTCACCTTCACAAGGGTCCAAAAACATTCAGTACTTC	CASSPSQGSKNIQYF
TRBV6-2/TRBV6-3	14	TRBJ1-3	few	NA	TGTGCCAGCAGTTACCGGACATCCGGAAACACCATATATTTT	CASSYRTSGNTIYF
TRBV28	13	TRBJ2-7	NA	TRBD1	TGTGCCTGCGACCCGGGACAGCCTACCGAGCAGTACTTC	CACDPGQPTEQYF
TRBV5-1	14	TRBJ2-3	many	NA	TGCGCCAGCAGCTTGGGTTTGCGTTCGGATACGCAGTATTTT	CASSLGLRSDTQYF
TRBV12-3/TRBV12-4	13	TRBJ1-2	many	NA	TGTGCCAGCAGGAACGACAGAGACTATGGCTACACCTTC	CASRNDRDYGYTF
TRBV4-1	15	TRBJ2-1	few	TRBD1	TGCGCCAGCAGCCCGACAGGGGCATCCTACAATGAGCAGTTCTTC	CASSPTGASYNEQFF
TRBV6-1	12	TRBJ1-1	NA	NA	TGTGCCAGCAGTTCGGTCAACACTGAAGCTTTCTTT	CASSSVNTEAFF
TRBV20-1	16	TRBJ1-1	many	NA	TGCAGTGCCCCAAACCGGGACGAAGGGTGGTACACTGAAGCTTTCTTT	CSAPNRDEGWYTEAFF
TRBV28	18	TRBJ2-4	many	TRBD1	TGTGCCAGCAGAAAGGGACAGCAACGGCCTCTAGCCAAAAACATTCAGTACTTC	CASRKGQQRPLAKNIQYF
TRBV29-1	14	TRBJ2-3	NA	TRBD2	TGCAGCGTGCTGACTAGCGGGACCTCAGATACGCAGTATTTT	CSVLTSGTSDTQYF
TRBV11-2	14	TRBJ2-3	many	NA	TGTGCCAGCAGCTTAACCCCTAGTTGGGATACGCAGTATTTT	CASSLTPSWDTQYF
TRBV2	12	TRBJ2-7	many	NA	TGTGCCACCTTAAACGTCGGGTACGAGCAGTACTTC	CATLNVGYEQYF
TRBV20-1	13	TRBJ1-2	NA	NA	TGCAGTGCTAGCCCCCAGGGCCCCTATGGCTACACCTTC	CSASPQGPYGYTF
TRBV28	15	TRBJ2-3	many	NA	TGTGCCAGCAGTGAAGACTCAGGGAATTTAGATACGCAGTATTTT	CASSEDSGNLDTQYF
TRBV2	15	TRBJ2-5	few	TRBD2	TGTGCCAGCAGCGAGGGACTAGCGGGAGAAGAGACCCAGTACTTC	CASSEGLAGEETQYF
TRBV24-1	14	TRBJ2-1	many	TRBD1	TGTGCCACCAGTGACCCCGGACAGGCCAATGAGCAGTTCTTC	CATSDPGQANEQFF
TRBV7-9	17	TRBJ2-1	few	NA	TGTGCCAGCAGCTTAGCGGGTTACCGGGAGAAGAGTAATGAGCAGTTCTTC	CASSLAGYREKSNEQFF
TRBV6-1	14	TRBJ2-2	NA	NA	TGTGCCAGCAGTCCCGGGCCAACCACCGGGGAGCTGTTTTTT	CASSPGPTTGELFF